One and the same sample provided the 9 T cell receptor beta chains below, sequenced in a study of shared clonotypes between healthy human individuals. Repertoires were generated with immunoSEQ multiplex PCR, while TCRdb's copy carries only in-frame clones and drops some. The data contain 2 million or so clones, roughly 95% of them singletons. Naive CD8 cells, CD45RO-negative and positively selected for CCR7, excluded terminally differentiated effector memory CD45RA+ cells. Specimen: naive CD8+ T cells sorted from blood. Receptor source: a young man in good health.

The rearrangement uses TRBV13 and TRBJ2-7; 8 nucleotides agree with TRBD2. V shed 4 bases, J shed 0 bases, and the junction held 8 bases outside the gene matches. The CDR3 loop spans 16 amino acids. Germline V gene data show CDR1 as PRHDT and CDR2 as FYEKMQ (reference sequence). The CDR3 DNA is TGTGCCAGCAGCTCCAGCGGGGGCCAGAGCTCCTACGAGCAGTACTTC. Amino acid sequence: CASSSSGGQSSYEQYF.

The chain combines TRBV11-2 with TRBJ2-2; weak D call: TRBD2 (5 bases). This CDR3 spans 13 amino acids. CDR1 SGHAT and CDR2 FQNNGV come from the germline V gene. V dropped 6 bases and J dropped 5 bases, with 10 bases sitting between them. The CDR3 DNA reads as TGTGCCAGCAGTTTCGGGGTAACCGGGGAGCTGTTTTTT. Amino acid sequence: CASSFGVTGELFF.

The V and J genes are TRBV4-1 and TRBJ1-6; 11 bases match TRBD1. CDR1 is MGHRA and CDR2 is YSYEKL in the germline V gene. After removal of 0 bases from V and 18 bases from J, the junction contained 13 bases not matched to a gene. CDR3 length: 16 amino acids. The CDR3 reads CASSQDPLGTGGSGHF. CDR3 sequence (DNA): TGCGCCAGCAGCCAAGACCCCCTCGGGACAGGGGGGTCCGGCCACTTT.

The V call is TRBV2, the J call TRBJ2-7; tentatively, D is TRBD2 (5 bases). CDR1 is SNHLY, CDR2 FYNNEI, per germline. This CDR3 spans 14 amino acids. The V end lost 1 base, the J end lost 5 bases, and 12 bases lay between the germline ends. The chain's CDR3 is CASSEGRITHEQYF. The DNA for the CDR3 is TGTGCCAGCAGTGAAGGGAGGATCACCCACGAGCAGTACTTC.

This chain connects TRBV5-8 to TRBJ1-3; D unclear. Germline CDR1 and CDR2: SGHTS and YDEGEE. The CDR3 totals 14 residues. V lost 4 bases, J lost 4 bases, and 12 bases lay in between. The DNA for the CDR3 is TGTGCCAGCAGCCCGACGCGTGAGGGAAACACCATATATTTT. It codes for CASSPTREGNTIYF.

The chain employs TRBV30 and TRBJ1-2; TRBD1 agrees at 8 bases. V was pared by 4 bases and J by 5 bases, with 6 bases of the junction left unmatched. This CDR3 has 13 amino acids. CDR1 and CDR2 (germline): GTSNPN, SVGIG (reference sequence). This CDR3 reads CAWNPGQDYGYTF. In DNA, the CDR3 is TGTGCCTGGAATCCGGGACAGGATTATGGCTACACCTTC.

This chain uses TRBV13 with TRBJ2-7, with 8 bases lining up with TRBD2. Germline V gives CDR1 PRHDT, CDR2 FYEKMQ (reference sequence). V dropped 3 bases and J dropped 3; count of bases not matched to a gene: 4. The CDR3 totals 14 residues. The CDR3 here is CASSFGRAGYEQYF. The CDR3 DNA sequence: TGTGCCAGCAGCTTCGGGAGGGCCGGCTACGAGCAGTACTTC. Full variable domain (missing parts from reference TRBV13 and TRBJ2-7): AAGVIQSPRHLIKEKRETATLKCYPIPRHDTVYWYQQGPGQDPQFLISFYEKMQSDKGSIPDRFSAQQFSDYHSELNMSSLELGDSALYFCASSFGRAGYEQYFGPGTRLTVT.

On this clone itself: This sample also contains other DNA sequences that code for the same CDR3. The chain uses TRBV6-5 and TRBJ2-7, with D possibly TRBD1 on 5 matching bases. The CDR3 is 15 residues long. Trimming took 0 bases from V and 0 from J, leaving 9 bases between them. Germline V gives CDR1 MNHEY, CDR2 SVGAGI. The CDR3 spells CASSYSGASSYEQYF. The CDR3 coding sequence is TGTGCCAGCAGTTACTCAGGGGCGAGCTCCTACGAGCAGTACTTC.

CDR3 amino acids: CASSPTGGVQDTIYF. CDR3 in DNA: TGTGCCAGCAGTCCCACAGGGGGCGTTCAGGACACCATATATTTT. This chain links TRBV2 with TRBJ1-3, with 9 bases lining up with TRBD1. The CDR3 has 15 residues. The germline gives CDR1 SNHLY, CDR2 FYNNEI. V trimming: 5 bases; J trimming: 8 bases; junction bases outside the gene matches: 10.